The clone carrying this T cell receptor beta chain was recorded once. Its antigen is not identified. Using immunoSEQ multiplex PCR, the repertoire was profiled, and TCRdb retains in-frame clones only, with some absent. The sample includes 110,000 or so clones, approximately 90% of them seen just once. This specimen belongs to a study of T cell responses to AZD1222 COVID-19 vaccine. Study as a whole: Combined were second doses at about 4 or about 12 weeks. Study-wide findings and caveats: In all cases, repertoires were sampled only after the peak T cell response. White British ancestry dominated among donors, who included more females, and clonal diversity was possibly underestimated. Spike-specific TCR breadth and depth went up after people got two AZD1222 doses.

The CDR3 covers 14 residues. Germline V gives CDR1 LGHDT, CDR2 YNNKEL (reference sequence). V was pared by 2 bases and J by 6 bases, with 12 bases between. The chain joins TRBV3-1 (or the pseudogene TRBV3-2) to TRBJ2-3; D unresolved. The input for sequencing was peripheral blood, taken on day 0 of AZD1222 vaccination. This TCR was sampled from an adult in good health. CDR3 amino acids: CASSQMLGADTQYF. The CDR3 DNA sequence: TGTGCCAGCAGCCAAATGCTAGGTGCGGATACGCAGTATTTT.